These 16 T cell receptor beta chains came from one sample sequenced in a study of T cell repertoires in cytomegalovirus infection. Using its own MiXCR run on the reads, TCRdb lists one record per CDR3 protein. This table has around 250,000 distinct CDR3 sequences, approximately 15% appearing once. The sequencing sample was made of CD8+ T cells from PBMCs. The receptors originated from a human donor in good health (CMV status not recorded). Some clones in this sample may be carry-over from other donors' samples.

The genes are TRBV15 and TRBJ1-1, with D uncertain. The length of the CDR3 is 17 residues. CDR1 is LNHNV, CDR2 YYDKDF, per germline (reference sequence). Trimming removed 0 bases from V and 1 base from J, with 15 bases in between. CDR3 nucleotide sequence: TGTGCCACCAGCAGAGATCTCGGGGATAGGGCGAACACTGAAGCTTTCTTT. Its translation: CATSRDLGDRANTEAFF.

This clonotype was seen a handful of times. The rearrangement joins TRBV19 to TRBJ1-5, with D unclear. V dropped 1 base and J dropped 6 bases, with 16 bases sitting between them. Per germline, CDR1 LNHDA and CDR2 SQIVND (reference sequence). The CDR3 is 16 residues long. The CDR3 DNA is TGTGCCAGTAGTATAGTGTTTGGAGGGTCTGGTCAGCCCCAGCATTTT. It encodes CASSIVFGGSGQPQHF. Drawing the rest from reference TRBV19 and TRBJ1-5, the complete variable domain is DGGITQSPKYLFRKEGQNVTLSCEQNLNHDAMYWYRQDPGQGLRLIYYSQIVNDFQKGDIAEGYSVSREKKESFPLTVTSAQKNPTAFYLCASSIVFGGSGQPQHFGDGTRLSIL.

There are a few counts of this clonotype. The CDR3 bases are TGTGCCATCAGTGAGTCGAAGGATCCTTGGGAACCCCAGCATTTT. It yields the protein CAISESKDPWEPQHF. V gene TRBV10-3 combines with J gene TRBJ1-5; D gene ambiguous. Per the germline V gene, CDR1 is ENHRY and CDR2 is SYGVKD. V was clipped by 0 bases and J by 10 bases, with 16 bases between them. This CDR3 contains 15 residues.

J is TRBJ1-2 and V is TRBV18; D unresolved. In germline, CDR1 is KGHSH, CDR2 LQKENI. The CDR3 has 14 amino acids. The ends were cut back, 6 bases at V and 8 bases at J, with 19 bases in the middle. The CDR3 loop reads CASSPTSSEEGYTF. In DNA form, the CDR3 reads TGTGCCAGCTCCCCGACGTCGAGTGAGGAGGGCTACACCTTC. The full variable domain, completed using reference TRBV18 and TRBJ1-2, is NAGVMQNPRHLVRRRGQEARLRCSPMKGHSHVYWYRQLPEEGLKFMVYLQKENIIDESGMPKERFSAEFPKEGPSILRIQQVVRGDSAAYFCASSPTSSEEGYTFGSGTRLTVV.

There are many counts of this clonotype. This chain joins TRBV5-1 and TRBJ1-1; TRBD1 matches 10 bases. This CDR3 has 15 residues. Per the germline V gene, CDR1 is SGHRS and CDR2 is YFSETQ. Losses at the gene ends were 4 bases for V and 5 bases for J; bases not matched to a gene: 8. CDR3 in amino acids: CASSAGTGEGTEAFF. Here the CDR3 DNA reads TGCGCCAGCAGCGCCGGGACAGGGGAAGGGACTGAAGCTTTCTTT.

This clonotype was found a few times. This sequence joins TRBV11-3 and TRBJ2-1; TRBD1 is a possible D gene (5 bases). Germline values: CDR1 SGHNT, CDR2 YENEEA. The CDR3 contains 12 residues. Trimming cost V 2 bases and J 12 bases, with 11 bases left between them. The CDR3, as DNA: TGTGCCAGCAGCTTATCGGGCAGGGCGCAGTTCTTC. As protein: CASSLSGRAQFF.

This chain joins TRBV2 and TRBJ1-1; unclear D gene. Germline V lookup: CDR1 SNHLY, CDR2 FYNNEI. The V end lost 3 bases, the J end lost 5 bases, and 10 bases lay between the germline ends. The CDR3 totals 13 residues. The CDR3: CASSDTAGTEAFF. CDR3 DNA sequence: TGTGCCAGCAGTGACACGGCGGGGACTGAAGCTTTCTTT.

This clonotype was seen ten or more times. The rearrangement joins TRBV7-2 to TRBJ2-7; 8 nucleotides line up with TRBD1. V was clipped by 6 bases and J by 6 bases; unmatched bases: 13. The CDR3 runs to 15 residues. CDR1 is SGHTA, CDR2 FQGNSA, per germline. CDR3 bases: TGTGCCAGCAGACCTGCGGGACAGGTTGCACCCGAGCAGTACTTC. The encoded protein is CASRPAGQVAPEQYF.

The V call is TRBV29-1, the J call TRBJ2-1, with 7 bases matching TRBD1. The V and J ends lost 2 bases and 3 bases, in that order; junction bases with no gene match: 4. The CDR3 is 14 residues long. Germline V gene data show CDR1 as SQVTM and CDR2 as ANQGSEA. Here the CDR3 reads CSVELQGNYNEQFF. The CDR3 nucleotides read TGCAGCGTTGAATTACAGGGGAACTACAATGAGCAGTTCTTC.

The genes are TRBV7-9 and TRBJ2-2, with 7 bases aligning to TRBD1. Per germline, CDR1 SEHNR and CDR2 FQNEAQ (reference sequence). This CDR3 contains 16 residues. The J segment lost 0 bases and the V segment lost 5 bases, leaving 6 bases of the junction unmatched. The CDR3: CASSHLTGANTGELFF. The CDR3 DNA reads TGTGCCAGCAGCCACCTAACAGGGGCGAACACCGGGGAGCTGTTTTTT.

The genes are TRBV28 and TRBJ2-3, with 8 nucleotides matching TRBD2. V trimming: 3 bases; J trimming: 6 bases; junction bases outside the gene matches: 8. Per germline, CDR1 MDHEN and CDR2 SYDVKM. The length of the CDR3 is 15 residues. The CDR3 spells CASSFAGGNWDTQYF. CDR3 coding DNA: TGTGCCAGCAGTTTCGCGGGGGGAAATTGGGATACGCAGTATTTT.

This clonotype was seen only a few times. This sequence joins TRBV5-1 and TRBJ2-3; 9 bases are a match to TRBD2. Germline V lookup: CDR1 SGHRS, CDR2 YFSETQ. J lost 4 bases, V lost 0 bases, and 6 bases had no gene match. This CDR3 spans 16 amino acids. The CDR3 coding sequence is TGCGCCAGCAGCTTGGAGGCGGGGGGGCCAGCAGATACGCAGTATTTT. Protein: CASSLEAGGPADTQYF.

The chain recombines TRBV2 with TRBJ1-5; possible D gene TRBD1, 6 bases. CDR3 size: 15 residues. Germline V gene sequence: CDR1 SNHLY, CDR2 FYNNEI. The V end lost 6 bases, the J end lost 0 bases, and 12 bases lay between the germline ends. The CDR3 DNA follows: TGTGCCAGCAGGAAGGACAGCCATAGCAATCAGCCCCAGCATTTT. Its translation is CASRKDSHSNQPQHF. Combining the CDR3 with reference TRBV2 and TRBJ1-5 gives the whole variable domain EPEVTQTPSHQVTQMGQEVILRCVPISNHLYFYWYRQILGQKVEFLVSFYNNEISEKSEIFDDQFSVERPDGSNFTLKIRSTKLEDSAMYFCASRKDSHSNQPQHFGDGTRLSIL.

This clonotype was seen more than once but under ten times. This chain connects TRBV4-2 to TRBJ2-7; 9 bases map to TRBD2. CDR1 and CDR2 from the germline V gene are LGHNA and YNFKEQ. The ends lost 0 bases at V and 5 bases at J; junction bases unmatched: 8. The CDR3 has 16 amino acids. The chain's CDR3 is CASSQEEGSGGHEQYF. The CDR3, as DNA: TGTGCCAGCAGCCAAGAGGAGGGTAGCGGGGGCCACGAGCAGTACTTC.

This clonotype occurred many times. V and J are TRBV6-1 and TRBJ2-2; D perhaps matches TRBD1 (6 bases). V dropped 4 bases and J dropped 4 bases, with 16 bases sitting between them. Germline V CDR1 and CDR2: MNHNS, SASEGT. The CDR3 has 16 residues. The DNA of the CDR3 is TGTGCCAGCAGTGTATTAGGGGGAACACCCACCGGGGAGCTGTTTTTT. This translates into CASSVLGGTPTGELFF.

This clonotype was recorded a few times. The CDR3 region is CASSHTQPGASYEQYF. DNA for the CDR3: TGTGCCAGCAGCCATACCCAGCCGGGAGCCTCCTACGAGCAGTACTTC. The chain links TRBV4-2 to TRBJ2-7, with D perhaps TRBD2 (6 bases). CDR3 length: 16 residues. V was clipped by 3 bases and J by 0 bases, with 15 bases between them. CDR1 is LGHNA, CDR2 YNFKEQ, per germline.